This T cell receptor (beta chain) was identified in a study of blood T cell repertoires in COVID-19. Background on the study: Samples came from the United States, Italy and Spain, spanning acute and convalescent COVID-19. PBMCs, B-cell-depleted T cells, or T cells were the source of the cDNA or gDNA that made up the material.

Participants were aged about 18 to 100 years from roughly 25 US areas. Original methodology: Amplification of reference gene primers provided the estimated nucleated cell counts. Produced via immunoSEQ multiplex PCR; TCRdb's table is partial and in-frame only. D and trimming were read from the DNA, whereas the V and J calls and clone size are those reported in that table. The table records some 200,000 clones, around 73% of them present only once. The sample comprised PBMCs or T cells enriched from blood (not recorded which). The origin of this receptor is a woman in her forties or fifties who had recovered from COVID-19.

The CDR3: CSAIETSGGRWEQFF. The CDR3 bases are TGCAGTGCTATTGAGACTAGCGGGGGGCGTTGGGAGCAGTTCTTC. The J gene is TRBJ2-1, the V gene TRBV20-1; 13 bases agree with TRBD2. Trimming removed 4 bases from V and 10 bases from J; junction bases left unmatched: 10. This CDR3 comprises 15 residues. Germline lookup yields CDR1 DFQATT and CDR2 SNEGSKA (reference sequence).